The 30 T cell receptor beta chains in this list originate from one sample, sequenced in a study of metastatic and nonmetastatic thyroid tumors. No treatment of any kind had been given to any patient before thyroid surgery. TCRdb re-clonotyped the PCR reads through MiXCR. The sample holds tens of thousands of clones; 25% to 30% are singletons and the top ten take approximately 15%. Specimen: blood. These receptors all come from a female donor with papillary thyroid cancer or a benign thyroid nodule (not recorded which). Some clones in this sample may be carry-over from other donors' samples.

The V gene is TRBV12-3 or TRBV12-4, the J gene TRBJ2-5; no definite D call. This CDR3 is built from 13 residues. Trimming took off 3 bases at V and 5 bases at J, with 10 bases between the two ends. As DNA, the CDR3 is TGTGCCAGCAGTTTGAACGCTGGGGAGACCCAGTACTTC. Translated, it gives CASSLNAGETQYF.

There are a few counts of this clone. The V gene is TRBV19, the J gene TRBJ1-2; the match to TRBD1 covers 9 bases. This CDR3 has 15 residues. Germline V gene data show CDR1 as LNHDA and CDR2 as SQIVND (reference sequence). Germline trimming cut 5 bases from V and 4 bases from J; bases unmatched to any gene: 8. The CDR3 here is CASSPPTGGSYGYTF. Written as DNA, the CDR3 is TGTGCCAGTAGTCCACCGACAGGGGGAAGCTATGGCTACACCTTC.

This clone was seen more than once but under ten times. V gene TRBV12-3 or TRBV12-4 combines with J gene TRBJ2-7; D may be TRBD2 (5 bases). The CDR3 is 14 residues long. V was pared by 5 bases and J by 5 bases, with 16 bases between. The CDR3 loop is CASSPVLGVDEQYF. CDR3 nucleotide sequence: TGTGCCAGCAGTCCTGTACTGGGAGTCGACGAGCAGTACTTC.

The CDR3 spells CASSQNSYEQYF. CDR3 coding DNA: TGCGCCAGCAGCCAAAACAGCTACGAGCAGTACTTC. The chain carries TRBV5-1 and TRBJ2-7; no clear D gene. The germline CDR1 and CDR2 sequences are SGHRS and YFSETQ. Trimming pared 4 bases from V and 3 bases from J, leaving 8 bases between. This CDR3 is built from 12 residues.

J is TRBJ2-4 and V is TRBV4-1; D remains unclear. V was pared by 1 base and J by 3 bases, with 10 bases between. The CDR3 contains 15 residues. Per germline, CDR1 MGHRA and CDR2 YSYEKL. The CDR3 spells CASSQGILGKNIQYF. The CDR3 bases are TGCGCCAGCAGCCAAGGGATTCTAGGCAAAAACATTCAGTACTTC.

By sample share, this clone is medium-sized. V gene TRBV12-3 or TRBV12-4 combines with J gene TRBJ2-2, with D possibly matching TRBD2 (5 bases). The CDR3 consists of 14 residues. V lost 7 bases, J lost 3 bases, and 12 bases lay in between. The CDR3 DNA follows: TGTGCCAGCATTAAGAGGGTGGACACCGGGGAGCTGTTTTTT. It yields the protein CASIKRVDTGELFF.

With respect to this clone: Distinct nucleotide sequences in the sample also encode this CDR3. The CDR3 nucleotides read TGCAGTGCTAGACCGCTGGCGGGAGCCCACGAGCAGTACTTC. Its protein is CSARPLAGAHEQYF. This chain links TRBV20-1 with TRBJ2-7, with TRBD2 matching over 7 bases. This CDR3 region has 14 residues. Germline V CDR1 and CDR2: DFQATT, SNEGSKA (reference sequence). With V trimmed by 2 bases and J by 5 bases, 9 bases remained unmatched.

This clone was picked up many times. The chain is built from TRBV29-1 and TRBJ1-1; D possibly corresponds to TRBD1 (5 bases). The CDR3 spans 13 residues. CDR1 is SQVTM and CDR2 is ANQGSEA in the germline V gene. Trimming took off 0 bases at V and 3 bases at J, with 8 bases between the two ends. This CDR3 is CSVEEGDHTEAFF. As DNA, the CDR3 is TGCAGCGTTGAAGAAGGGGATCACACTGAAGCTTTCTTT. Complete variable domain (other parts from reference TRBV29-1 and TRBJ1-1): SAVISQKPSRDICQRGTSLTIQCQVDSQVTMMFWYRQQPGQSLTLIATANQGSEATYESGFVIDKFPISRPNLTFSTLTVSNMSPEDSSIYLCSVEEGDHTEAFFGQGTRLTVV.

The chain combines TRBV15 with TRBJ1-4; D is unclear. The CDR3 has 15 amino acids. Trimming took off 0 bases at V and 8 bases at J, with 13 bases between the two ends. Per the germline V gene, CDR1 is LNHNV and CDR2 is YYDKDF (reference sequence). CDR3 region: CATSRDEGVGEKLFF. The CDR3 nucleotides are TGTGCCACCAGCAGAGATGAGGGTGTCGGCGAAAAACTGTTTTTT.

This clone occurred many times. V and J are TRBV19 and TRBJ1-1; D gene unclear. The CDR3 has 13 residues. V shed 3 bases and J shed 1 base, with 6 bases lying between them. Germline V gives CDR1 LNHDA, CDR2 SQIVND (reference sequence). This CDR3 is CASSISQNTEAFF. DNA of the CDR3: TGTGCCAGTAGTATCTCGCAGAACACTGAAGCTTTCTTT. Looking up the rest from reference TRBV19 and TRBJ1-1 gives the full variable domain: DGGITQSPKYLFRKEGQNVTLSCEQNLNHDAMYWYRQDPGQGLRLIYYSQIVNDFQKGDIAEGYSVSREKKESFPLTVTSAQKNPTAFYLCASSISQNTEAFFGQGTRLTVV.

This clone was seen a handful of times. The chain has TRBV12-3 or TRBV12-4 and TRBJ2-7; D remains unclear. Trimming removed 1 base at V and 7 bases at J, with 14 bases between. The CDR3 has 14 amino acids. CDR3 DNA: TGTGCCAGCAGTTTAGGCTTTATCCCGGAGGAGCAGTACTTC. Its protein product is CASSLGFIPEEQYF.

This clone occurred a few times. This rearrangement joins TRBV6-1 to TRBJ2-5; D might be TRBD2 (7 bases). The CDR3 is made up of 15 amino acids. CDR1 and CDR2 from the germline V gene are MNHNS and SASEGT. Trimming took 4 bases from V and 3 from J, leaving 15 bases between them. The CDR3 nucleotides are TGTGCCAGCAGTGGATCAGGGGCGGGGGAAGAGACCCAGTACTTC. Translation gives CASSGSGAGEETQYF.

This clone turned up a few times. The gene calls are TRBV7-3 and TRBJ2-1, with 9 bases identical to TRBD2. The junction had 8 bases not matched to a gene; V was cut back by 3 bases and J by 8 bases. The CDR3 length is 15 residues. Germline CDR1 is SGHTA and CDR2 is FQGTGA. The CDR3 protein is CASSLGSGRLDEQFF. Here the CDR3 DNA reads TGTGCCAGCAGCTTGGGAAGCGGGAGGTTGGATGAGCAGTTCTTC.

This clone was observed a handful of times. V and J are TRBV12-3 or TRBV12-4 and TRBJ1-3; 7 nucleotides match TRBD1. V trimming: 1 base; J trimming: 2 bases; junction bases outside the gene matches: 2. CDR3 length: 15 residues. CDR3 nucleotide sequence: TGTGCCAGCAGTTTAGGGCAGGGGGCTGGAAACACCATATATTTT. Encoded protein: CASSLGQGAGNTIYF.

The chain couples TRBV7-2 to TRBJ2-2; 7 nucleotides align to TRBD1. CDR1 is SGHTA and CDR2 is FQGNSA in the germline V gene. This CDR3 has 15 amino acids. The trim removed 5 bases at V and 4 bases at J, leaving 7 bases unmatched. The CDR3 DNA reads as TGTGCCAGCAGCAACGACAGGGTGGTCACCGGGGAGCTGTTTTTT. It encodes CASSNDRVVTGELFF.

By sample fraction, this clone is medium-sized. V and J are TRBV12-3 or TRBV12-4 and TRBJ2-1, with D possibly TRBD2 on 5 matching bases. The CDR3 runs 13 residues. Trimming stripped 9 bases from V and 5 bases from J, with 14 bases between. CDR3 DNA sequence: TGTGCCAGTGGCGGGTACACGAACAATGAGCAGTTCTTC. The encoded protein is CASGGYTNNEQFF.

The chain joins TRBV5-1 to TRBJ1-5; perhaps TRBD1 as D (5 bases). This CDR3 has 15 amino acids. Trimming took off 0 bases at V and 7 bases at J, with 14 bases between the two ends. Germline V gene data show CDR1 as SGHRS and CDR2 as YFSETQ. DNA of the CDR3: TGCGCCAGCAGCTTGGCCGGACAAACAGAGCAGCCCCAGCATTTT. Protein product: CASSLAGQTEQPQHF.

DNA of the CDR3: TGTGCCAGCAGCTCGACTACTAGCACAGATACGCAGTATTTT. Translating gives CASSSTTSTDTQYF. The chain joins TRBV7-2 to TRBJ2-3, with a possible D match to TRBD2 (5 bases). V lost 4 bases and J 0 bases, leaving 8 bases between the germline ends. Germline lookup yields CDR1 SGHTA and CDR2 FQGNSA. The CDR3 contains 14 residues.

The sample holds a few counts of this clone. The chain joins TRBV6-6 to TRBJ1-6; TRBD1 matches 7 bases. The V segment lost 4 bases and the J segment 5 bases; nucleotides outside the gene matches: 2. Germline CDR1 reads MNHNY; CDR2 reads SVGAGI (reference sequence). The CDR3 is made up of 14 amino acids. CDR3 sequence: CASSFGTDNSPLHF. DNA for the CDR3: TGTGCCAGCAGTTTCGGGACAGATAATTCACCCCTCCACTTT.

On this clone: The germline gene is not matched at one end of the junction; a read error may be the cause. The chain is built from TRBV7-8 and TRBJ2-1; D perhaps matches TRBD1 (6 bases). Germline V gives CDR1 SGHVS, CDR2 FQNEAQ. The CDR3 extends over 13 amino acids. The CDR3 DNA follows: TGTGCCAGCAGCTCGACAGGCTACAATGAACAGTTCTTC. Translation gives CASSSTGYNEQFF.

The chain uses TRBV24-1 and TRBJ2-3; D call uncertain. Between the trimmed V and J ends, which lost 3 bases and 2 bases, there was a span of 11 bases. Germline V lookup: CDR1 KGHDR, CDR2 SFDVKD. The CDR3 has 15 residues. The CDR3 loop reads CATSDPGSYTDTQYF. In nucleotides, the CDR3 is TGTGCCACCAGTGATCCCGGGTCTTACACAGATACGCAGTATTTT.

This clone was counted only a few times. A junction end diverges from the germline sequence, so it may reflect a read error. This chain connects TRBV6-2 or TRBV6-3 to TRBJ2-3; a possible D gene is TRBD2 (5 bases). CDR3 size: 15 residues. Germline V lookup: CDR1 MNHEY, CDR2 SVGEGT. As DNA, the CDR3 is TGTGCCAGCAGTTACTTATCACTAGGAGCCGATACGCGGTATTTT. Amino acid sequence: CASSYLSLGADTRYF.

This clone was detected only a few times. The chain carries TRBV20-1 and TRBJ2-7, with TRBD2 as a possible D gene (5 bases). V dropped 3 bases and J dropped 5 bases, with 17 bases sitting between them. The CDR3 is made up of 14 amino acids. Per the germline V gene, CDR1 is DFQATT and CDR2 is SNEGSKA (reference sequence). CDR3 nucleotides: TGCAGTGCTAGGGCGTTTGGGAGCCTAAACGAGCAGTACTTC. Its translation is CSARAFGSLNEQYF.

The CDR3 DNA reads TGTGCCAGCAGCTTCGAAATCACAGATACGCAGTATTTT. It is translated as CASSFEITDTQYF. The rearrangement links TRBV7-9 to TRBJ2-3; D ambiguous. Germline V lookup: CDR1 SEHNR, CDR2 FQNEAQ (reference sequence). This CDR3 spans 13 amino acids. Between the trimmed V and J ends, which lost 3 bases and 2 bases, there was a span of 6 bases.

The genes are TRBV28 and TRBJ1-2; TRBD1 matches 9 bases. Germline CDR1 is MDHEN and CDR2 is SYDVKM. Losses at the gene ends were 5 bases for V and 6 bases for J; bases not matched to a gene: 13. CDR3 length: 16 amino acids. DNA of the CDR3: TGTGCCAGCAGTCCTAACAGGGGGCGGGCATCTGATGGCTACACCTTC. Its translation is CASSPNRGRASDGYTF.

In its sample, this clone was seen a few times. CDR3 residues: CASSEDSGGSYEQYF. In DNA, the CDR3 is TGTGCCAGCAGTGAAGACTCCGGGGGATCCTACGAGCAGTACTTC. V gene TRBV6-1 combines with J gene TRBJ2-7; perhaps TRBD2 as D (6 bases). V shed 1 base and J shed 1 base, with 11 bases lying between them. Per the germline V gene, CDR1 is MNHNS and CDR2 is SASEGT. The CDR3 consists of 15 residues.

There are a few counts of this clone. The CDR3 spells CASSSKPGEQYF. CDR3 nucleotide sequence: TGTGCCAGCAGCTCTAAACCGGGTGAGCAGTACTTC. The chain combines TRBV28 with TRBJ2-7; no clear D. Germline V gene sequence: CDR1 MDHEN, CDR2 SYDVKM. Trimming left V 6 bases short and J 7 bases short, with 13 bases between. This CDR3 is 12 amino acids long.

This clone has only a few counts. At the DNA level, this CDR3 is encoded by other sequences in the same sample as well. This rearrangement joins TRBV6-2 or TRBV6-3 to TRBJ1-2, with D unresolved. V was cut by 2 bases and J by 2 bases, with 6 bases left in between. CDR1 and CDR2 (germline): MNHEY, SVGEGT. The length of the CDR3 is 13 residues. The CDR3 DNA is TGTGCCAGCAGTTACGGCTTCAACTATGGCTACACCTTC. Its translation: CASSYGFNYGYTF.

The rearrangement links TRBV24-1 to TRBJ2-3; a weak D match, TRBD1 (6 bases). The CDR3 sequence is 16 residues long. V lost 5 bases to trimming and J lost 1 base, with 15 bases between them. CDR1 is KGHDR and CDR2 is SFDVKD in the germline V gene. The CDR3, as DNA: TGTGCCACCAGTGGAAACAGGGCGTCGGGCACAGATACGCAGTATTTT. It yields the protein CATSGNRASGTDTQYF.

In its sample, this clone was seen once. This sequence joins TRBV5-6 and TRBJ2-3, with 14 bases fitting TRBD2. The CDR3 extends over 16 amino acids. Germline CDR1 reads SGHDT; CDR2 reads YYEEEE. Trimming removed 5 bases from V and 5 bases from J; junction bases left unmatched: 7. The CDR3 DNA reads as TGTGCCAGCAGTCGACTAGCGGGAGGGCCTGTAGATACGCAGTATTTT. It translates to CASSRLAGGPVDTQYF.